The rows below give T cell receptor beta chains drawn from one sample of a study of cytomegalovirus exposure and HLA in healthy donors. This table comes from immunoSEQ multiplex PCR, and its TCRdb copy is limited to in-frame clones, with some not included. Among more than 150,000 clones listed, roughly nine tenths were seen once. Sequencing was done on a sample of PBMCs. These receptors all stem from a girl in the first two years of life in good health and CMV-seronegative. The CDR3 runs from the conserved cysteine through the conserved F or W. The order of the fields is J gene, V gene, D gene, clone size, CDR3 length, CDR3 DNA, CDR3 protein. D genes are given only for firm matches. Only some rows state a clone size, as once, few, many or a class for expanded clones.

j_gene: TRBJ2-7
v_gene: TRBV30
d_gene: TRBD1
abundance: few
len: 13
CDR3nt: TGTGCCTGGGACCGACAGGGGATCAGCGAGCAGTACTTC
CDR3aa: CAWDRQGISEQYF

j_gene: TRBJ2-3
v_gene: TRBV10-3
d_gene: TRBD2
abundance: .
len: 17
CDR3nt: TGTGCCATCAGTCGTCGGACTAGCGGGGGACCCACAGATACGCAGTATTTT
CDR3aa: CAISRRTSGGPTDTQYF

j_gene: TRBJ2-7
v_gene: TRBV7-9
d_gene: TRBD2
abundance: .
len: 18
CDR3nt: TGTTCCAGCAGCTCGATCGGGACTAGCGGGAGGAACGCCTACGAGCAGTACTTC
CDR3aa: CSSSSIGTSGRNAYEQYF

j_gene: TRBJ2-3
v_gene: TRBV19
d_gene: .
abundance: .
len: 14
CDR3nt: TGTGCCAGTAGTATAGCCAGGGGGGACGATACGCAGTATTTT
CDR3aa: CASSIARGDDTQYF

j_gene: TRBJ1-5
v_gene: TRBV27
d_gene: TRBD1
abundance: few
len: 14
CDR3nt: TGTGCCAGCAGTCCGAGACAGGGGCAAGAGCCCCAGCATTTT
CDR3aa: CASSPRQGQEPQHF

j_gene: TRBJ2-7
v_gene: TRBV7-9
d_gene: .
abundance: .
len: 13
CDR3nt: TGTGCCAGCAGTCCGGACAAGTCCTACGAGCAGTACTTC
CDR3aa: CASSPDKSYEQYF

j_gene: TRBJ2-5
v_gene: TRBV4-2
d_gene: .
abundance: .
len: 15
CDR3nt: TGTGCCAGCAGCCAAGCCAAGGCCAGGCAAGAGACCCAGTACTTC
CDR3aa: CASSQAKARQETQYF

j_gene: TRBJ2-7
v_gene: TRBV15
d_gene: .
abundance: .
len: 14
CDR3nt: TGTGCCACCAGCTCTCGACAGGACTCCTACGAGCAGTACTTC
CDR3aa: CATSSRQDSYEQYF

j_gene: TRBJ1-2
v_gene: TRBV7-2
d_gene: .
abundance: .
len: 14
CDR3nt: TGTGCCAGCAGCTTAGGGTCATGGGGCTCTGGCTACACCTTC
CDR3aa: CASSLGSWGSGYTF

j_gene: TRBJ1-1
v_gene: TRBV30
d_gene: .
abundance: .
len: 10
CDR3nt: TGTGCCTGGAGTCGTATATCAGCTTTCTTT
CDR3aa: CAWSRISAFF

j_gene: TRBJ2-1
v_gene: TRBV23-1
d_gene: TRBD1
abundance: .
len: 17
CDR3nt: TGCGCCACGATGTTACCCGTCCGGACAGGGGCCTACAATGAGCAGTTCTTC
CDR3aa: CATMLPVRTGAYNEQFF

j_gene: TRBJ1-2
v_gene: TRBV30
d_gene: .
abundance: .
len: 15
CDR3nt: TGTGCCTGGAGAAGTCGGGGGGCGCGGGACTATGGCTACACCTTC
CDR3aa: CAWRSRGARDYGYTF

j_gene: TRBJ2-7
v_gene: TRBV19
d_gene: .
abundance: .
len: 17
CDR3nt: TGTGCCAGTAGTATAAAGCTAGGGGCCGCAGGGGCGAACGAGCAGTACTTC
CDR3aa: CASSIKLGAAGANEQYF

j_gene: TRBJ1-6
v_gene: TRBV19
d_gene: TRBD1
abundance: .
len: 15
CDR3nt: TGTGCCAGTAGTAGCGCAGGGGGTGGTAATTCACCCCTCCACTTT
CDR3aa: CASSSAGGGNSPLHF

j_gene: TRBJ2-3
v_gene: TRBV2
d_gene: .
abundance: .
len: 14
CDR3nt: TGTGCCAGCAGTGCCCAGCTCGGGGCAGATACGCAGTATTTT
CDR3aa: CASSAQLGADTQYF

j_gene: TRBJ2-1
v_gene: TRBV4-2
d_gene: .
abundance: .
len: 13
CDR3nt: TGTGCCAGCAGACACACATTTTACAATGAGCAGTTCTTC
CDR3aa: CASRHTFYNEQFF

j_gene: TRBJ2-1
v_gene: TRBV10-3
d_gene: TRBD2
abundance: .
len: 13
CDR3nt: TGTGCCATCAGTGAGGGGACTAGCAATGAGCAGTTCTTC
CDR3aa: CAISEGTSNEQFF

j_gene: TRBJ2-1
v_gene: TRBV29-1
d_gene: .
abundance: .
len: 14
CDR3nt: TGCAGCGCCCGACGGACTCGCGGATTCAATGAGCAGTTCTTC
CDR3aa: CSARRTRGFNEQFF

j_gene: TRBJ2-2
v_gene: TRBV10-3
d_gene: .
abundance: .
len: 13
CDR3nt: TGTGCCATCAGAGAACAGGGCGCCGGGGAGCTGTTTTTT
CDR3aa: CAIREQGAGELFF

j_gene: TRBJ2-7
v_gene: TRBV11-2
d_gene: TRBD2
abundance: .
len: 14
CDR3nt: TGTGCCAGCAGCCCAGCTGCGGGGGGCAACGAGCAGTACTTC
CDR3aa: CASSPAAGGNEQYF

j_gene: TRBJ2-7
v_gene: TRBV20-1
d_gene: .
abundance: .
len: 11
CDR3nt: TGCAGTGCTAGAGTCAGTCACGAGCAGTACTTC
CDR3aa: CSARVSHEQYF

j_gene: TRBJ2-7
v_gene: TRBV27
d_gene: .
abundance: .
len: 13
CDR3nt: TGTGCCAGCAGTTTTAGCGCCTCCTACGAGCAGTACTTC
CDR3aa: CASSFSASYEQYF

j_gene: TRBJ1-2
v_gene: TRBV30
d_gene: .
abundance: .
len: 13
CDR3nt: TGTGCCTGGAGTGGAGTACCTAACTATGGCTACACCTTC
CDR3aa: CAWSGVPNYGYTF

j_gene: TRBJ2-2
v_gene: TRBV4-1
d_gene: .
abundance: .
len: 13
CDR3nt: TGCGCCAGCAGCCAAGTCGGCACCGGGGAGCTGTTTTTT
CDR3aa: CASSQVGTGELFF

j_gene: TRBJ2-7
v_gene: TRBV6-5
d_gene: .
abundance: .
len: 15
CDR3nt: TGTGCCAGCAGTTACTCGTATGCAGGGCGGTACGAGCAGTACTTC
CDR3aa: CASSYSYAGRYEQYF

j_gene: TRBJ2-7
v_gene: TRBV18
d_gene: TRBD1
abundance: .
len: 15
CDR3nt: TGTGCCAGCTCACCACCGGACAGGGTGGGGTACGAGCAGTACTTC
CDR3aa: CASSPPDRVGYEQYF